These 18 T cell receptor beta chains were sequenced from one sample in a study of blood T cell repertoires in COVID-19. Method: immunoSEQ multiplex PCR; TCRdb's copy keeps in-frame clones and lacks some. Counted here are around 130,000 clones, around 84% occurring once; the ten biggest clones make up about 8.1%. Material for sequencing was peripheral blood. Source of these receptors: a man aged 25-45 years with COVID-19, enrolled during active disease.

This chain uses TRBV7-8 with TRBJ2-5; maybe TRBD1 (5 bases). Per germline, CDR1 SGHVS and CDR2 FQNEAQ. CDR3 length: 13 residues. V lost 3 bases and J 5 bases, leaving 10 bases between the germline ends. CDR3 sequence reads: CASSLGRWETQYF. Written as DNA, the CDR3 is TGTGCCAGCAGCTTGGGGCGATGGGAGACCCAGTACTTC.

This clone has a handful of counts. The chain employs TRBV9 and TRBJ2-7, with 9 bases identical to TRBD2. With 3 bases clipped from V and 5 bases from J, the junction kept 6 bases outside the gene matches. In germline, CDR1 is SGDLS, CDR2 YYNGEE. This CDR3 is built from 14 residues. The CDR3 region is CASSAPGLAHEQYF. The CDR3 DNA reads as TGTGCCAGCAGCGCCCCGGGACTAGCCCACGAGCAGTACTTC.

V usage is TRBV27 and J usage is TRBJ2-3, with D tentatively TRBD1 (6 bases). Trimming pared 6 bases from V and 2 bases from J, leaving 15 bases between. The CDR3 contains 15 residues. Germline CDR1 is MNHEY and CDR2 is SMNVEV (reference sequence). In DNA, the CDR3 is TGTGCCAGCAGCCACGGGGACACCTACACAGATACGCAGTATTTT. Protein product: CASSHGDTYTDTQYF.

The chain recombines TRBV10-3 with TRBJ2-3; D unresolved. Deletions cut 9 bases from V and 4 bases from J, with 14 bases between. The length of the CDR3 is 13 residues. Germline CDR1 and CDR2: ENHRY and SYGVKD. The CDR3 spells CAISPRASDTQYF. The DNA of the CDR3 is TGTGCCATAAGCCCTCGAGCGTCAGATACGCAGTATTTT.

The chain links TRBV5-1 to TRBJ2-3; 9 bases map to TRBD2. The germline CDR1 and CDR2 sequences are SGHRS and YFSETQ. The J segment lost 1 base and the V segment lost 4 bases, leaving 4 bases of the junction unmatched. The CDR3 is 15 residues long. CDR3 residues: CASSHRTSGTDTQYF. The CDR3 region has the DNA TGCGCCAGCAGCCACCGGACTAGCGGCACAGATACGCAGTATTTT.

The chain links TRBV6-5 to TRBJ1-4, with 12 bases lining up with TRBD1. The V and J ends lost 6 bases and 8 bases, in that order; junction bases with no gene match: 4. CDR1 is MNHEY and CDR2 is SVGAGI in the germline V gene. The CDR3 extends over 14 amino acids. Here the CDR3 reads CASRGQGAGEKLFF. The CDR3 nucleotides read TGTGCCAGCAGGGGACAGGGGGCGGGGGAAAAACTGTTTTTT.

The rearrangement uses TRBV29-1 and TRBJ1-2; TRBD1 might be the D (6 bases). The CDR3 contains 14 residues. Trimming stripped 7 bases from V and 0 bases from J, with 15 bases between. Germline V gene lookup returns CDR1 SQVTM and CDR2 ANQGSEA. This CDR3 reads CSGLLTGANYGYTF. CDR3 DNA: TGCAGCGGGCTACTGACAGGAGCTAACTATGGCTACACCTTC.

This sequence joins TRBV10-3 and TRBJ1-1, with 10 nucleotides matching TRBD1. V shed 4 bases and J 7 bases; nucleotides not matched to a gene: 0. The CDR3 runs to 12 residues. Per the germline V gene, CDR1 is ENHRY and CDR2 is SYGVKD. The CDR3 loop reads CAISGTGGEAFF. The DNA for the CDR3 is TGTGCCATCAGTGGGACAGGGGGTGAAGCTTTCTTT.

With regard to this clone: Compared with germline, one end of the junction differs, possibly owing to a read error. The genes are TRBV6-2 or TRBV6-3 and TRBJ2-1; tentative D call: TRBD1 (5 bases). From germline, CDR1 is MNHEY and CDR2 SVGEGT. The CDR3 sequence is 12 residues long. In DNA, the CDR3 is TGTGCCATCAGTACAGGAAACAATGAGCAGTTCTTC. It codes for CAISTGNNEQFF.

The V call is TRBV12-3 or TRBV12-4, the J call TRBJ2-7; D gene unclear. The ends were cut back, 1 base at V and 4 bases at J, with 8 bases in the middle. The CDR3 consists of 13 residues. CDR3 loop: CASSLESQYEQYF. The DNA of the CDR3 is TGTGCCAGCAGTTTAGAAAGTCAGTACGAGCAGTACTTC.

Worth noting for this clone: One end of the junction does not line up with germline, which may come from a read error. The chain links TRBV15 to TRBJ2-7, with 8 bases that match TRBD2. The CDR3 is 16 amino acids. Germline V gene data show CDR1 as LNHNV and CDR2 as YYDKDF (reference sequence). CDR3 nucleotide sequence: TGTGCCACCAGCAGAGATCAAGCGGGAGACTCCGACGAGCAGTACTTC. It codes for CATSRDQAGDSDEQYF.

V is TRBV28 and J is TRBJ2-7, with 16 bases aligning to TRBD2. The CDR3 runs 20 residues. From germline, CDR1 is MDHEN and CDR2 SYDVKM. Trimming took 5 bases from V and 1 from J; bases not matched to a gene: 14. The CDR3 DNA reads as TGTGCCAGCAGTGTTCCGGGGACTAGCGGGAGGGCCTTCCGATCCTACGAGCAGTACTTC. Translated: CASSVPGTSGRAFRSYEQYF. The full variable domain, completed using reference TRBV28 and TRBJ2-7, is DVKVTQSSRYLVKRTGEKVFLECVQDMDHENMFWYRQDPGLGLRLIYFSYDVKMKEKGDIPEGYSVSREKKERFSLILESASTNQTSMYLCASSVPGTSGRAFRSYEQYFGPGTRLTVT.

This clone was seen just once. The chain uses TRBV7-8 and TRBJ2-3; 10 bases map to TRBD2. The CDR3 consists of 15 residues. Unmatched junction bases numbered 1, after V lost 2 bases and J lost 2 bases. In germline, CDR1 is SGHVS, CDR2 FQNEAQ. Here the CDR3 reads CASSLLAGDTDTQYF. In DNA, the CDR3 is TGTGCCAGCAGCTTACTAGCGGGAGACACAGATACGCAGTATTTT.

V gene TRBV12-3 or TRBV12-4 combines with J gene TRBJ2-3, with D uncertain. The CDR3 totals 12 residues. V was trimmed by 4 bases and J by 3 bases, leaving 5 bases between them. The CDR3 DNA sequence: TGTGCCAGCAGTTCCACAACAGATACGCAGTATTTT. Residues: CASSSTTDTQYF.

The CDR3 region has the DNA TGTGCCAGTAGTATTCTAAGCTCACCCCTCCACTTT. Its protein product is CASSILSSPLHF. The chain links TRBV19 to TRBJ1-6; D unresolved. The V end was cut by 3 bases, the J end by 10 bases, with 7 bases between. The CDR3 totals 12 residues. Germline V CDR1 and CDR2: LNHDA, SQIVND (reference sequence).

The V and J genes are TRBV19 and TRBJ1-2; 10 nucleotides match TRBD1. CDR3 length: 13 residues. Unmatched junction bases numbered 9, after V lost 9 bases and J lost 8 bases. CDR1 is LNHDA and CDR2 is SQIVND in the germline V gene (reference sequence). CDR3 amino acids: CASRQGAPGGYTF. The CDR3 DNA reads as TGTGCCAGCAGACAGGGGGCCCCAGGCGGCTACACCTTC.

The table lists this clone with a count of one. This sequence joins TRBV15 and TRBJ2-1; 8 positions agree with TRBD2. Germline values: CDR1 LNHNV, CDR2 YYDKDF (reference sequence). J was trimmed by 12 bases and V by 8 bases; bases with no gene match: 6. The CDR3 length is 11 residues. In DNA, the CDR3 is TGTGCCACCGAGGCGGGAGGCCTGCAGTTCTTC. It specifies CATEAGGLQFF.

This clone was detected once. CDR3 sequence (DNA): TGTGCCAGTAGTACTACCCTGACAGGGTTTAATGGCTACACCTTC. Its translation: CASSTTLTGFNGYTF. This chain joins TRBV19 and TRBJ1-2, with 7 bases lining up with TRBD1. The CDR3 is made up of 15 amino acids. V shed 4 bases, J shed 6 bases, and the junction held 11 bases outside the gene matches. Germline-derived CDR1 and CDR2 are LNHDA and SQIVND (reference sequence). Based on the CDR3 plus reference TRBV19 and TRBJ1-2, the full variable domain is DGGITQSPKYLFRKEGQNVTLSCEQNLNHDAMYWYRQDPGQGLRLIYYSQIVNDFQKGDIAEGYSVSREKKESFPLTVTSAQKNPTAFYLCASSTTLTGFNGYTFGSGTRLTVV.